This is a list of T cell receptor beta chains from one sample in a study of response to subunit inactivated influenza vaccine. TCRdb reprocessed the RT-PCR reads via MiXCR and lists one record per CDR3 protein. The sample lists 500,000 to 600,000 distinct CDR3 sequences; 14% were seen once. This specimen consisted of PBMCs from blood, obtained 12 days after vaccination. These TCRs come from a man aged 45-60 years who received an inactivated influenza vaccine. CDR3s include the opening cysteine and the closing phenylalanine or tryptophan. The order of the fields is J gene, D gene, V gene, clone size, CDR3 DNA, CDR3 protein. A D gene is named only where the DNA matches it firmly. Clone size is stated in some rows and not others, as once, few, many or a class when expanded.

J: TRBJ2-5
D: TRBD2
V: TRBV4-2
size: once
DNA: TGTGCCAGCAGCCAAGGAGCGGGAGCTGGTGAGACCCAGTACTTC
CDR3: CASSQGAGAGETQYF

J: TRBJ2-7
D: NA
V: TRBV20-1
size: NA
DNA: TGCAGTGTTAGGGGGATCTGGCGGGGGCAGTACGAGCAGTACTTC
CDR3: CSVRGIWRGQYEQYF

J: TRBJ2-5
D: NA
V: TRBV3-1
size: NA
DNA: TGTGCCAGCAGCCGAAGAGGGATCGGGGAGACCCAGTACTTC
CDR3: CASSRRGIGETQYF

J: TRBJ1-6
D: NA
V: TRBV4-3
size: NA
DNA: TGCGCCAGCAGCCAAGAAGGGACGCATAATTCACCCCTCCACTTT
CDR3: CASSQEGTHNSPLHF

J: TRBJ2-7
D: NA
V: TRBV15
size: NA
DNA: TGTGCCACCAGCAGAGATCGGGTTGCGCAGTACTTC
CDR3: CATSRDRVAQYF

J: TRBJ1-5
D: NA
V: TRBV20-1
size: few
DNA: TGCAGTGCGATATTGAAGGGGGTCCGGCCCCAGCATTTT
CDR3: CSAILKGVRPQHF

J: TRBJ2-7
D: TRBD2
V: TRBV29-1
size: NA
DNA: TGCAGCGTTGAAGATCGCGGCCACCCCGGGACTAGGGCCTACGAGCAGTACTTC
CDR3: CSVEDRGHPGTRAYEQYF

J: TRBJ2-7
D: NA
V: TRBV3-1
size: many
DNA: TGTGCCAGCAGCCCAGGTGGCCCCTACGAGCAGTACTTC
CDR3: CASSPGGPYEQYF

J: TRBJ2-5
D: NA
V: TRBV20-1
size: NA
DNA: TGCAGTGCTAGAGAGGTCAGGGGCGGGACCCAGTACTTC
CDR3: CSAREVRGGTQYF

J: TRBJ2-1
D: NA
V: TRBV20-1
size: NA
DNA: TGCAGTGCACGGACATACGACGGTTACAATGAGCAGTTCTTC
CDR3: CSARTYDGYNEQFF

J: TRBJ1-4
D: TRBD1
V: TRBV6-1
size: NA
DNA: TGTGCCAGCAGTAGGACAGGGACAAATGAAAAACTGTTTTTT
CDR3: CASSRTGTNEKLFF

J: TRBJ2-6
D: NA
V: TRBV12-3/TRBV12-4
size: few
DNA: TGTGCCAGCAGTTTGGGACGCAGTATCTCTGGGGCCAACGTCCTGACTTTC
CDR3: CASSLGRSISGANVLTF

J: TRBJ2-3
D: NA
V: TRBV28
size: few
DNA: TGTGCCAGCAGTAAAGAGGCGGTCACAGATACGCAGTATTTT
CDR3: CASSKEAVTDTQYF

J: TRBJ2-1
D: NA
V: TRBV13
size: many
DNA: TGTGCCAGCAGCTCCTTCTTAGACCGGCATGAGCAGTTCTTC
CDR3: CASSSFLDRHEQFF

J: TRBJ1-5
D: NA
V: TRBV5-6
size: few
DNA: TGTGCCAGCAGCTTGGATGGCGGGGGGTTAGGTCAGCCCCAGCATTTT
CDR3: CASSLDGGGLGQPQHF

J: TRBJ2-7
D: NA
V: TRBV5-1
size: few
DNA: TGCGCCAGCAGCTTTGAAGAGTCCTACGAGCAGTACTTC
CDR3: CASSFEESYEQYF

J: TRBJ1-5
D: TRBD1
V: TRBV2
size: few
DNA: TGTGCCAGCAGTGACAGGGGGCTTCAGCCCCAGCATTTT
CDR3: CASSDRGLQPQHF

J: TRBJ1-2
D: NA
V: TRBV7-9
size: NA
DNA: TGTGCCAGCAGCGGGCCAGGCGGGGGGGCCTATGGCTACACCTTC
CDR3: CASSGPGGGAYGYTF

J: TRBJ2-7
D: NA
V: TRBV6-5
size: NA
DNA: TGTGCCAGCAGTTACTCCCCGTGGCAGGGAGCCTACGAGCAGTACTTC
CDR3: CASSYSPWQGAYEQYF

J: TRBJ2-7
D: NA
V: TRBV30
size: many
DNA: TGTGCCTGGAGTGTCTCGGTTTACGAGCAGTACTTC
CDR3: CAWSVSVYEQYF

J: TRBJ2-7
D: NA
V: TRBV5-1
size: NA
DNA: TGCGCCAGCAGCAAAGACAGCTACGAGCAGTACTTC
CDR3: CASSKDSYEQYF

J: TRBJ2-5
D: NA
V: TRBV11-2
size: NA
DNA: TGTGCCAGCAGCCCCCAAGGTAGCGGAGCTTTTGTGGCCCAGTACTTC
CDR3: CASSPQGSGAFVAQYF

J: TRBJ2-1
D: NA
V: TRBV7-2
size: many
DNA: TGTGCCAGCAGTCCAAGCCCCTTCTCCTACAATGAGCAGTTCTTC
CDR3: CASSPSPFSYNEQFF